This is a list of T cell receptor beta chains from one sample in a study of T cell responses to AZD1222 COVID-19 vaccine. The assay was immunoSEQ multiplex PCR, and TCRdb's table has in-frame clones only and misses some. The sample lists about 150,000 clones, around four fifths seen once, with roughly 4% in the top ten. This material consisted of peripheral blood, taken on day 0 of MenACWY control vaccination. The receptors stem from an adult in good health. CDR3s include the opening cysteine and the closing phenylalanine or tryptophan. Fields, in order: D gene, J gene, V gene, clone size, CDR3 length, CDR3 protein, CDR3 DNA. D genes are given only for firm matches. Size is omitted from some rows. Given values are once, few, many or a class for expanded clones.

-	TRBJ2-1	TRBV27	-	14	CASSSINRHNEQFF	TGTGCCAGCAGCTCGATAAACCGGCACAATGAGCAGTTCTTC
TRBD1	TRBJ1-6	TRBV6-1	few	15	CASSDRVRGGSPLHF	TGTGCCAGCAGTGACCGTGTCAGGGGGGGTTCACCCCTCCACTTT
-	TRBJ1-2	TRBV3-1/TRBV3-2	-	15	CASSPGREMIDGYTF	TGTGCCAGCAGCCCCGGCAGGGAGATGATAGATGGCTACACCTTC
-	TRBJ2-1	TRBV7-3	few	16	CASSLKSGSGYNEQFF	TGTGCCAGCAGCTTAAAGTCAGGGTCGGGGTACAATGAGCAGTTCTTC
-	TRBJ1-4	TRBV5-8	-	14	CASSPFSTNEKLFF	TGTGCCAGCAGCCCCTTTTCAACTAATGAAAAACTGTTTTTT
-	TRBJ2-3	TRBV7-8	-	15	CASSLGGQGTDTQYF	TGTGCCAGCAGCTTAGGGGGGCAGGGCACAGATACGCAGTATTTT
TRBD1	TRBJ2-2	TRBV10-2	once	15	CASSPSDRVAEELFF	TGCGCCAGCAGTCCTAGTGACAGGGTGGCCGAGGAGCTGTTTTTT
TRBD1	TRBJ2-5	TRBV7-6	-	13	CASSPQGAETQYF	TGTGCCAGCAGCCCTCAGGGGGCGGAGACCCAGTACTTC
-	TRBJ2-7	TRBV7-8	-	16	CASSLGLEFSSYEQYF	TGTGCCAGCAGCTTGGGACTCGAGTTCAGCTCCTACGAGCAGTACTTC
-	TRBJ2-1	TRBV30	-	12	CAWHGGYNEQFF	TGTGCCTGGCACGGGGGCTACAATGAGCAGTTCTTC
-	TRBJ1-5	TRBV15	-	14	CATSGDGHNQPQHF	TGTGCCACCAGCGGTGACGGCCACAATCAGCCCCAGCATTTT
-	TRBJ2-7	TRBV5-8	-	17	CASSPWGAGSKSYEQYF	TGTGCCAGCAGTCCCTGGGGAGCGGGTTCCAAATCCTACGAGCAGTACTTC
-	TRBJ2-3	TRBV19	-	16	CASSIGQLTSTDTQYF	TGTGCCAGTAGTATAGGGCAGCTAACTAGCACAGATACGCAGTATTTT
TRBD1	TRBJ2-1	TRBV6-5	-	14	CASSYGRGFDEQFF	TGTGCCAGCAGTTACGGCAGGGGGTTCGATGAGCAGTTCTTC
-	TRBJ2-3	TRBV12-3/TRBV12-4	-	10	CASSGAGPSF	TGTGCCAGCAGTGGGGCCGGGCCCTCTTTT
TRBD1	TRBJ1-1	TRBV5-1	-	15	CASSTSGTVVTEAFF	TGCGCCAGCAGCACCTCCGGGACAGTGGTTACTGAAGCTTTCTTT
TRBD1	TRBJ1-1	TRBV30	-	13	CAWSPQGYTEAFF	TGTGCCTGGAGCCCACAGGGGTACACTGAAGCTTTCTTT
-	TRBJ2-7	TRBV6-1	-	14	CASSEIVAIDEQYF	TGTGCCAGCAGTGAAATCGTAGCTATCGACGAGCAGTACTTC
TRBD2	TRBJ2-1	TRBV7-6	-	16	CASSSTSGQPINEQFF	TGTGCCAGCAGCTCGACTAGCGGACAACCGATCAATGAGCAGTTCTTC
-	TRBJ2-6	TRBV19	-	17	CASSISQGVSGANVLTF	TGTGCCAGTAGTATAAGTCAGGGAGTTTCTGGGGCCAACGTCCTGACTTTC
-	TRBJ2-7	TRBV6-5	-	13	CASTEDPTLPSYF	TGTGCCAGCACCGAGGACCCGACGCTTCCATCGTACTTC
-	TRBJ1-1	TRBV18	-	15	CASSPAGGLYGRAFF	TGTGCCAGCTCACCTGCTGGGGGGCTCTACGGGAGAGCTTTCTTT
-	TRBJ1-1	TRBV19	few	15	CASSTLWGMNTEAFF	TGTGCCAGTAGCACTCTGTGGGGCATGAACACTGAAGCTTTCTTT
-	TRBJ2-5	TRBV3-1/TRBV3-2	-	16	CASSQTRRRGQETQYF	TGTGCCAGCAGCCAGACCAGGCGGAGGGGGCAAGAGACCCAGTACTTC
-	TRBJ1-2	TRBV2	-	16	CASSETAGRINYGYTF	TGTGCCAGCAGTGAGACAGCCGGACGAATAAACTATGGCTACACCTTC
-	TRBJ1-3	TRBV4-1	-	17	CASSQGPGRQVGNTIYF	TGCGCCAGCAGCCAAGGCCCGGGTCGACAGGTTGGAAACACCATATATTTT
-	TRBJ1-6	TRBV5-1	-	17	CASSLGPPSSYNSPLHF	TGCGCCAGCAGCTTGGGCCCCCCCAGCTCCTATAATTCACCCCTCCACTTT
TRBD1	TRBJ1-6	TRBV7-9	once	14	CASSQGDRFSPLHF	TGTGCCAGCAGCCAAGGGGACAGGTTCTCACCCCTCCACTTT
-	TRBJ1-6	TRBV11-3	-	13	CASSLDHGSPLHF	TGTGCCAGCAGCTTAGATCACGGTTCACCCCTCCACTTT
TRBD1	TRBJ2-2	TRBV27	-	17	CASSLQGAVQDTGELFF	TGTGCCAGCAGTTTACAGGGGGCTGTTCAAGACACCGGGGAGCTGTTTTTT
-	TRBJ1-5	TRBV15	-	14	CATSRDRGDRAQHF	TGTGCCACCAGCAGAGATAGAGGGGATCGGGCCCAGCATTTT